These 10 T cell receptor beta chains were sequenced from one sample in a study of blood T cell repertoires in COVID-19. The protocol was immunoSEQ multiplex PCR, while the TCRdb copy is restricted to in-frame clones and leaves out a portion. The sample records about 190,000 clones, approximately 79% being singletons. The specimen was peripheral blood. The origin of the receptors is a man aged 50 to 59 who had recovered from COVID-19.

The CDR3 coding sequence is TGTGCCAGTACCACCTCCGTCCCGGGACAGGGGACGCCCCAGCATTTT. It encodes CASTTSVPGQGTPQHF. The chain recombines TRBV2 with TRBJ1-5, with 10 bases lining up with TRBD1. Trimming removed 9 bases from V and 9 bases from J; junction bases left unmatched: 17. CDR3 size: 16 residues. In germline, CDR1 is SNHLY, CDR2 FYNNEI.

The chain links TRBV6-5 to TRBJ2-1, with a weak D call TRBD2 (5 bases). The V gene lost 5 bases and the J gene lost 6 bases, with 17 bases spanning the gap. CDR3 size: 15 residues. Germline lookup yields CDR1 MNHEY and CDR2 SVGAGI. CDR3 region: CASSILAQGFNEQFF. The CDR3 nucleotides are TGTGCCAGCAGTATCCTAGCCCAAGGTTTCAATGAGCAGTTCTTC.

The chain carries TRBV24-1 and TRBJ1-1; D may be TRBD1 (6 bases). This CDR3 comprises 17 residues. CDR1 is KGHDR and CDR2 is SFDVKD in the germline V gene. Deletions cut 3 bases from V and 0 bases from J, with 16 bases between. The CDR3 nucleotides are TGTGCCACCAGTGATACGCAGGGGAGAGATATGAACACTGAAGCTTTCTTT. This codes for CATSDTQGRDMNTEAFF.

This sequence joins TRBV7-6 and TRBJ2-7; D is uncertain. V was trimmed by 1 base and J by 0 bases, leaving 10 bases between them. Germline V CDR1 and CDR2: SGHVS, FNYEAQ. The CDR3 length is 15 residues. Here the CDR3 reads CASSLGGLLSYEQYF. CDR3 in DNA: TGTGCCAGCAGCTTAGGTGGGCTGCTCTCCTACGAGCAGTACTTC.

The V call is TRBV30, the J call TRBJ1-2; D might be TRBD1 (6 bases). The CDR3 contains 13 residues. The germline gives CDR1 GTSNPN, CDR2 SVGIG (reference sequence). V was trimmed by 2 bases and J by 8 bases, leaving 15 bases between them. The CDR3 nucleotides are TGTGCCTGGAGTACGGGGGGCGAGACGGGCTACACCTTC. Translation gives CAWSTGGETGYTF.

The chain employs TRBV7-6 and TRBJ2-1; possibly TRBD2 for D (6 bases). The CDR3 has 14 amino acids. In germline, CDR1 is SGHVS, CDR2 FNYEAQ. Trimming removed 2 bases from V and 5 bases from J, with 10 bases in between. DNA for the CDR3: TGTGCCAGCAGCTTATGGGTAGCGGACAATGAGCAGTTCTTC. Translating gives CASSLWVADNEQFF.

The V gene is TRBV5-5, the J gene TRBJ2-5; D is possibly TRBD2 (5 bases). CDR3 size: 12 residues. Germline V lookup: CDR1 SGHKS, CDR2 YYEKEE (reference sequence). Trimming left V 2 bases short and J 3 bases short, with 5 bases between. DNA for the CDR3: TGTGCCAGCAGCTTCGGGGAAGAGACCCAGTACTTC. It yields the protein CASSFGEETQYF.

This chain uses TRBV5-1 with TRBJ2-7, with 9 bases lining up with TRBD2. The CDR3 length is 14 residues. Germline V lookup: CDR1 SGHRS, CDR2 YFSETQ. Germline trimming cut 8 bases from V and 0 bases from J; bases unmatched to any gene: 6. In DNA, the CDR3 is TGCGCCAGTAGAGATAGCGGGAGCTCCTACGAGCAGTACTTC. Residues: CASRDSGSSYEQYF.

The rearrangement uses TRBV19 and TRBJ2-7; D is perhaps TRBD2 (5 bases). Trimming took off 5 bases at V and 0 bases at J, with 14 bases between the two ends. The CDR3 has 15 residues. Germline V CDR1 and CDR2: LNHDA, SQIVND (reference sequence). The DNA of the CDR3 is TGTGCCAGTAGTCCCATGGGAGAAGCCTCCTACGAGCAGTACTTC. This sequence encodes CASSPMGEASYEQYF.

The CDR3 nucleotides are TGTGCCAGCAGGGGCTCCGGGACAGTATATGAGCAGTACTTC. It encodes CASRGSGTVYEQYF. The chain couples TRBV28 to TRBJ2-7; TRBD1 aligns across 7 bases. Germline CDR1 reads MDHEN; CDR2 reads SYDVKM. With V trimmed by 6 bases and J by 7 bases, 12 bases remained unmatched. The CDR3 covers 14 residues. Based on the CDR3 plus reference TRBV28 and TRBJ2-7, the full variable domain is DVKVTQSSRYLVKRTGEKVFLECVQDMDHENMFWYRQDPGLGLRLIYFSYDVKMKEKGDIPEGYSVSREKKERFSLILESASTNQTSMYLCASRGSGTVYEQYFGPGTRLTVT.